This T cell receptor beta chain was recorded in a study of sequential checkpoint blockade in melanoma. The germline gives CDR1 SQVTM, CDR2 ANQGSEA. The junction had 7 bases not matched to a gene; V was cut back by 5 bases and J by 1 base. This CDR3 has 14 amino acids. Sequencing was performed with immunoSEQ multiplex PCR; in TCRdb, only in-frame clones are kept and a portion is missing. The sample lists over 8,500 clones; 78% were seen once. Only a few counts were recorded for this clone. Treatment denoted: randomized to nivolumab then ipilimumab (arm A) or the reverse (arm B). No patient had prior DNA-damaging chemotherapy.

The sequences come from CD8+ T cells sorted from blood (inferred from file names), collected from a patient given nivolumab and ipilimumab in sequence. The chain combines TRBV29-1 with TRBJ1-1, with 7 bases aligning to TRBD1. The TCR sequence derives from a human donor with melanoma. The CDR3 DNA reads TGCAGCGTTCTATCTGGACAGGCGAACACTGAAGCTTTCTTT. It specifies CSVLSGQANTEAFF. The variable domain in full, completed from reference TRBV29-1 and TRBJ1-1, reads SAVISQKPSRDICQRGTSLTIQCQVDSQVTMMFWYRQQPGQSLTLIATANQGSEATYESGFVIDKFPISRPNLTFSTLTVSNMSPEDSSIYLCSVLSGQANTEAFFGQGTRLTVV.